The rows below give T cell receptor beta chains drawn from one sample of a study of blood T cell repertoires in COVID-19. Libraries were prepared by immunoSEQ multiplex PCR; TCRdb keeps only in-frame clonotypes and omits some of them. The sample yields 150,000 to 200,000 clones, about four fifths seen once. Sequencing was carried out using PBMCs or T cells enriched from blood (not recorded which). These TCRs come from a man aged 35 to 55 who had recovered from COVID-19. CDR3s include the opening cysteine and the closing phenylalanine or tryptophan. D genes are given only for firm matches. Clone size is shown for a subset of rows, as once, few, many or a class of expanded clone.

v_call,clone_size,j_call,d_call,cdr3_aa,cdr3_nt
TRBV19,-,TRBJ2-7,TRBD2,CASSVSSGGAFYEQYF,TGTGCCAGTAGTGTTTCTAGCGGGGGGGCCTTCTACGAGCAGTACTTC
TRBV7-2,-,TRBJ1-1,TRBD1,CASSPGGAEAFF,TGTGCCAGCAGCCCAGGGGGCGCCGAAGCTTTCTTT
TRBV28,-,TRBJ2-2,TRBD1,CASKTGTGYTGELFF,TGTGCCAGCAAAACCGGGACAGGGTACACCGGGGAGCTGTTTTTT
TRBV7-8,-,TRBJ2-5,TRBD1,CASSLHGTGRLVETQYF,TGTGCCAGCAGCCTACACGGGACAGGGAGGTTGGTGGAGACCCAGTACTTC
TRBV5-1,-,TRBJ2-5,TRBD1,CASSLQTGPGETQYF,TGCGCCAGCAGCCTCCAGACAGGGCCGGGAGAGACCCAGTACTTC
TRBV9,once,TRBJ2-3,TRBD2,CASSVPLAGGSDTQYF,TGTGCCAGCAGCGTCCCACTAGCGGGGGGTTCGGATACGCAGTATTTT
TRBV5-1,-,TRBJ2-7,-,CASSLDGRTLNEQYF,TGCGCCAGCAGCTTGGATGGGCGGACACTCAACGAGCAGTACTTC
TRBV4-3,few,TRBJ1-5,TRBD1,CASSTGLGSNQPQHF,TGCGCCAGCTCGACAGGGCTGGGTAGCAATCAGCCCCAGCATTTT
TRBV29-1,-,TRBJ2-5,TRBD2,CSGGTSGAAETQYF,TGCAGCGGAGGGACTAGCGGTGCGGCAGAGACCCAGTACTTC
TRBV4-2,-,TRBJ1-5,-,CASSQDSGIPQPQHF,TGTGCCAGCAGCCAAGATTCCGGGATCCCCCAGCCCCAGCATTTT
TRBV4-1,-,TRBJ2-3,TRBD2,CASSQVRTSGGSTDTQYF,TGCGCCAGCAGCCAAGTCCGGACTAGCGGGGGGAGCACAGATACGCAGTATTTT
TRBV30,-,TRBJ2-5,-,CAWDLYQETQYF,TGTGCCTGGGATTTATATCAAGAGACCCAGTACTTC
TRBV15,-,TRBJ1-2,TRBD1,CATSRDSFGTGRSGGYTF,TGTGCCACCAGCAGAGATTCGTTCGGGACAGGGAGATCAGGTGGCTACACCTTC
TRBV19,-,TRBJ2-3,TRBD2,CASSDSGGAELSTDTQYF,TGTGCCAGTAGTGATAGCGGGGGGGCTGAACTAAGCACAGATACGCAGTATTTT
TRBV4-2,-,TRBJ1-1,-,CASSQARGNTEAFF,TGTGCCAGCAGCCAAGCTCGGGGGAACACTGAAGCTTTCTTT
TRBV7-2,-,TRBJ1-2,-,CASSPGQNYGYTF,TGTGCCAGCAGCCCTGGACAGAACTATGGCTACACCTTC
TRBV21-1,-,TRBJ1-5,-,CASSQGGSRNQPQHF,TGTGCCAGCAGTCAAGGGGGCAGTCGCAATCAGCCCCAGCATTTT
TRBV5-1,-,TRBJ2-2,TRBD1,CATRTTGINTGELFF,TGCGCCACCCGAACGACAGGGATCAACACCGGGGAGCTGTTTTTT
TRBV4-1,-,TRBJ2-7,TRBD1,CASSFQDAGTGIYEQYF,TGCGCCAGCAGCTTTCAGGACGCCGGGACAGGGATTTACGAGCAGTACTTC
TRBV6-6,few,TRBJ2-2,TRBD1,CASSPLGQGANTGELFF,TGTGCCAGCAGTCCCCTGGGACAGGGGGCGAACACCGGGGAGCTGTTTTTT
TRBV7-2,-,TRBJ2-2,TRBD1,CASSDRVVNTGELFF,TGTGCCAGCAGTGACAGGGTTGTTAACACCGGGGAGCTGTTTTTT
TRBV20-1,-,TRBJ2-7,TRBD1,CSASDTGTGNREQYF,TGCAGTGCTAGTGATACCGGGACAGGGAATCGGGAGCAGTACTTC
TRBV28,-,TRBJ2-5,TRBD1,CASSSLTGLETQYF,TGTGCCAGCAGTTCCTTGACAGGGTTAGAGACCCAGTACTTC
TRBV9,once,TRBJ1-2,-,CASSVDPGAVGYGYTF,TGTGCCAGCAGCGTAGACCCAGGGGCAGTGGGCTATGGCTACACCTTC
TRBV28,few,TRBJ1-3,-,CASSSGQYLGGTIYF,TGTGCCAGCAGTTCCGGACAGTACCTTGGAGGCACCATATATTTT
TRBV7-9,-,TRBJ2-2,TRBD2,CASSFYPSGGAGRPGELFF,TGTGCCAGCAGCTTTTACCCTAGCGGGGGGGCCGGAAGACCCGGGGAGCTGTTTTTT
TRBV5-1,-,TRBJ2-7,-,CASSLTAASYEQYF,TGCGCCAGCAGCTTGACGGCGGCTTCCTACGAGCAGTACTTC
TRBV5-4,-,TRBJ2-2,TRBD2,CASSRAGGTNTGELFF,TGTGCCAGCAGCCGAGCGGGGGGGACGAACACCGGGGAGCTGTTTTTT
TRBV6-5,-,TRBJ2-7,-,CATKIEGRAYEQYF,TGTGCCACCAAGATAGAGGGCCGCGCCTACGAGCAGTACTTC
TRBV30,once,TRBJ1-3,TRBD1,CAWSRQGAGNTIYF,TGTGCCTGGAGTCGACAGGGGGCTGGAAACACCATATATTTT
TRBV5-1,-,TRBJ2-7,-,CASSLYGTHSYEQYF,TGCGCCAGCAGCTTGTATGGGACACACTCCTACGAGCAGTACTTC
TRBV7-8,-,TRBJ1-2,TRBD1,CASSLRDRGLGGYTF,TGTGCCAGCAGCCTCCGGGACAGGGGGCTTGGGGGCTACACCTTC
TRBV5-4,-,TRBJ1-1,-,CASSSVAADTEAFF,TGTGCCAGCAGCTCGGTGGCGGCCGACACTGAAGCTTTCTTT
TRBV9,many,TRBJ2-1,TRBD2,CASSLTSGPYNEQFF,TGTGCCAGCAGCCTCACTAGCGGGCCATACAATGAGCAGTTCTTC
TRBV29-1,-,TRBJ1-1,-,CSVEEPGRRGAFF,TGCAGCGTTGAAGAACCAGGGAGGCGAGGGGCTTTCTTT